Here is one T cell receptor (beta chain) with its context. Its antigen is as yet unknown. The PCR ran on 60 Vbeta and 13 Jbeta primers. Data came from immunoSEQ multiplex PCR; TCRdb stores just in-frame clones and leaves some out. Among 150,000 to 200,000 clones, 79% were seen once, and the ten largest hold roughly 1.5%. Unrecorded immune exposures were likely, despite nominal health at sampling. The data stem from a study of cytomegalovirus exposure and HLA in healthy donors. Notes on the study in general: Confirmation in vitro established that a few CMV-associated chains were specific for CMV antigens. With DRB1 most and HLA-C fewest, TCR association rates differed between HLA loci in a later analysis.

CDR1 is SGHDT and CDR2 is YYEEEE in the germline V gene. This CDR3 has 17 residues. The V end lost 1 base, the J end lost 4 bases, and 17 bases lay between the germline ends. This sequence originates from a girl between 5 and 17 years old in good health and CMV-seropositive. The genes are TRBV5-6 and TRBJ2-2; D is possibly TRBD1 (6 bases). Input material: PBMCs. The CDR3 DNA sequence: TGTGCCAGCAGCTTGCTGCGGCAGGGGAGTCTCACCGGGGAGCTGTTTTTT. Its translation is CASSLLRQGSLTGELFF.